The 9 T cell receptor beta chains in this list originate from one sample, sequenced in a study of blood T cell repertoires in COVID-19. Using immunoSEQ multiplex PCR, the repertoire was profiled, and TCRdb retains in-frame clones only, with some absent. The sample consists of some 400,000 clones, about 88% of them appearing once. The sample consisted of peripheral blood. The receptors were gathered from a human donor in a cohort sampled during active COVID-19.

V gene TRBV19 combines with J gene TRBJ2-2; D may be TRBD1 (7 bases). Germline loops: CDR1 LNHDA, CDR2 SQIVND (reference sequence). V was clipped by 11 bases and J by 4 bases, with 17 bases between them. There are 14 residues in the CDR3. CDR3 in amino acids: CAAMRDRTTGELFF. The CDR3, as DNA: TGTGCCGCGATGCGGGACAGAACCACCGGGGAGCTGTTTTTT.

CDR3 in DNA: TGTGCCAGCAGCGTCCTACAGGGGCGGCAGTTCTTC. It translates to CASSVLQGRQFF. This chain connects TRBV9 to TRBJ2-1, with 7 bases that match TRBD1. The CDR3 has 12 residues. Trimming took 2 bases from V and 12 from J; bases not matched to a gene: 5. Germline values: CDR1 SGDLS, CDR2 YYNGEE. Full variable domain (outside the CDR3, taken from reference TRBV9 and TRBJ2-1): DSGVTQTPKHLITATGQRVTLRCSPRSGDLSVYWYQQSLDQGLQFLIQYYNGEERAKGNILERFSAQQFPDLHSELNLSSLELGDSALYFCASSVLQGRQFFGPGTRLTVL.

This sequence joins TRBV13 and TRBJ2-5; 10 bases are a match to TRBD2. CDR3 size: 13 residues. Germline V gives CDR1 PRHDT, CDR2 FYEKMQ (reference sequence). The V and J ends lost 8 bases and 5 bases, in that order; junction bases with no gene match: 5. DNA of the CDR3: TGTGCCAGCGTAGAGCGGGGGGGCGAGACCCAGTACTTC. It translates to CASVERGGETQYF.

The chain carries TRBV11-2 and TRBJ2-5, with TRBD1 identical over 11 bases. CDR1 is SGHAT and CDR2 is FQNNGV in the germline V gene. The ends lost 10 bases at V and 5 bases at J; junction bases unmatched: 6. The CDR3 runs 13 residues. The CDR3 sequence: CATGQGAFETQYF. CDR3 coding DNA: TGTGCCACCGGACAGGGGGCCTTTGAGACCCAGTACTTC.

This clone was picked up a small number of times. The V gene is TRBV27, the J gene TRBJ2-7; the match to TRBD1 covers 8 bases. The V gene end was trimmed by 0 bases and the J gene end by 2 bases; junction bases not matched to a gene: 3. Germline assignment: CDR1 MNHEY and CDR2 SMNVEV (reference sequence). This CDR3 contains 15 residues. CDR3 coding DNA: TGTGCCAGCAGTTTATCGGGGACAGGTACCTACGAGCAGTACTTC. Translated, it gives CASSLSGTGTYEQYF.

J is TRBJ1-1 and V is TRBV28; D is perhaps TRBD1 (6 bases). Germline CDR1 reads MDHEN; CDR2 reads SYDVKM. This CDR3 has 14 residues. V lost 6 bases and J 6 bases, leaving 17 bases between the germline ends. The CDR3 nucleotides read TGTGCCAGCAGATCCTACAGGGATAGGGCTGAAGCTTTCTTT. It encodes CASRSYRDRAEAFF.

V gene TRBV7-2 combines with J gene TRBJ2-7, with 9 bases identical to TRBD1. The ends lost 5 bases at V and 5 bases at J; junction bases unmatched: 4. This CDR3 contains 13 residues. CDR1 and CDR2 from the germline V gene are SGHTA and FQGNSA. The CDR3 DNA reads TGTGCCAGCAGCCGGGACAGGGTTGACGAGCAGTACTTC. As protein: CASSRDRVDEQYF.

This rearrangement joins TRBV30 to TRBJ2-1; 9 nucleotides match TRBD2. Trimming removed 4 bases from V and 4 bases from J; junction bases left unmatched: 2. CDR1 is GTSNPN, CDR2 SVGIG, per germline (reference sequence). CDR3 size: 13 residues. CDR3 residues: CAWNAGGYNEQFF. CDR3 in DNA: TGTGCCTGGAACGCGGGAGGGTACAATGAGCAGTTCTTC. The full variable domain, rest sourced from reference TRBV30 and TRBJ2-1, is SQTIHQWPATLVQPVGSPLSLECTVEGTSNPNLYWYRQAAGRGLQLLFYSVGIGQISSEVPQNLSASRPQDRQFILSSKKLLLSDSGFYLCAWNAGGYNEQFFGPGTRLTVL.

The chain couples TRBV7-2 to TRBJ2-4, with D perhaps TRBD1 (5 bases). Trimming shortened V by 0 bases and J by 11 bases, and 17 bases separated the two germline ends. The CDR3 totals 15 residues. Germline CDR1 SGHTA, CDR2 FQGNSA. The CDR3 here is CASSLALGQISLQYF. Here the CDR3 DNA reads TGTGCCAGCAGCTTAGCCCTGGGGCAGATATCCCTTCAGTACTTC.